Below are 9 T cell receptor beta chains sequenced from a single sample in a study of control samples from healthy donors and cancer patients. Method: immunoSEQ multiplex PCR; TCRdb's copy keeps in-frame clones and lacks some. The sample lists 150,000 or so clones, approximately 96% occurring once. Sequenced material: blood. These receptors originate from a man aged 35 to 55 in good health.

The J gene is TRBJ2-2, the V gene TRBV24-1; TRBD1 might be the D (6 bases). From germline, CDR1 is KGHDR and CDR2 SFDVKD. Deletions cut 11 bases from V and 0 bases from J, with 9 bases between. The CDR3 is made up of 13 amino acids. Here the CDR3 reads CAIDRTNTGELFF. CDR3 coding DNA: TGTGCCATCGACAGGACGAACACCGGGGAGCTGTTTTTT.

The CDR3 here is CASSKTGERYTEAFF. For the CDR3, the DNA is TGTGCCAGCTCAAAAACAGGGGAACGGTACACTGAAGCTTTCTTT. The chain recombines TRBV18 with TRBJ1-1, with 7 nucleotides matching TRBD1. V shed 5 bases, J shed 3 bases, and the junction held 9 bases outside the gene matches. Per germline, CDR1 KGHSH and CDR2 LQKENI. The CDR3 sequence is 15 residues long.

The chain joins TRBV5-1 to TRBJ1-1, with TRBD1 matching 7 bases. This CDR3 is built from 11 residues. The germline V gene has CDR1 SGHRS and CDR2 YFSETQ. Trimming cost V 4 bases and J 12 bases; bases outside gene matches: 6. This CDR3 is CASSVGQESFF. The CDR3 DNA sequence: TGCGCCAGCAGCGTAGGACAGGAGTCTTTCTTT.

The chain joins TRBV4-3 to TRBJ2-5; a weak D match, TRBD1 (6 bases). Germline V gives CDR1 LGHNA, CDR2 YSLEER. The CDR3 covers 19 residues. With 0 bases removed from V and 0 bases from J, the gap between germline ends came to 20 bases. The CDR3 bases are TGCGCCAGCAGCCAAGAATGGTTTTATCAGGGGTCGTACCAAGAGACCCAGTACTTC. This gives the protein CASSQEWFYQGSYQETQYF.

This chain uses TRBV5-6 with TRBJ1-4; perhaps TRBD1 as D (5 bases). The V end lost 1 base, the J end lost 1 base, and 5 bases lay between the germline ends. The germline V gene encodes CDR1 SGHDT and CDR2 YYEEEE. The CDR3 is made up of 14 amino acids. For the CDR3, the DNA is TGTGCCAGCAGCTTGAGGGGAACTAATGAAAAACTGTTTTTT. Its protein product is CASSLRGTNEKLFF. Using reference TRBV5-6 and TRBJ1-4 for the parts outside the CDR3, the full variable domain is DAGVTQSPTHLIKTRGQQVTLRCSPKSGHDTVSWYQQALGQGPQFIFQYYEEEERQRGNFPDRFSGHQFPNYSSELNVNALLLGDSALYLCASSLRGTNEKLFFGSGTQLSVL.

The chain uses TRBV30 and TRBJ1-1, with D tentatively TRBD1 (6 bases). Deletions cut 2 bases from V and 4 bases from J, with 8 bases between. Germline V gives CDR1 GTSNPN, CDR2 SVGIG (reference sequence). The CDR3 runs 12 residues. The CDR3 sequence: CAWSRGPTEAFF. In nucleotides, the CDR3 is TGTGCCTGGAGTCGGGGGCCCACTGAAGCTTTCTTT. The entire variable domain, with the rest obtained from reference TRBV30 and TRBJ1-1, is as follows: SQTIHQWPATLVQPVGSPLSLECTVEGTSNPNLYWYRQAAGRGLQLLFYSVGIGQISSEVPQNLSASRPQDRQFILSSKKLLLSDSGFYLCAWSRGPTEAFFGQGTRLTVV.

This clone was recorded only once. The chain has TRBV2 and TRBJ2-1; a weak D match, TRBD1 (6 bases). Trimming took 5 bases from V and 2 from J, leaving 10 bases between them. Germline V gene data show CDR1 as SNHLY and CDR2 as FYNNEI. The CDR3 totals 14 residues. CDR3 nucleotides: TGTGCCAGCAGTTTCGGGACAACCTACAATGAGCAGTTCTTC. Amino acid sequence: CASSFGTTYNEQFF.

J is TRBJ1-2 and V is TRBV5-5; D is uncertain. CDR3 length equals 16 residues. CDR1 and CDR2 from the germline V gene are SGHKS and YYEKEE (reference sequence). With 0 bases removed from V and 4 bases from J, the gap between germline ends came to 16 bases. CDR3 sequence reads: CASSLVLEVMSYGYTF. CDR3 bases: TGTGCCAGCAGCTTGGTTTTGGAGGTTATGAGCTATGGCTACACCTTC.

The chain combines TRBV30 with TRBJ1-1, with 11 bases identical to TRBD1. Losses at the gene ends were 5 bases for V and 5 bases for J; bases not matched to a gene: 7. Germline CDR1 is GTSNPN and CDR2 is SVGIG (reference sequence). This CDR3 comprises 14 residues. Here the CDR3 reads CAWSSGQGGTEAFF. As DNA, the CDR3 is TGTGCCTGGTCATCGGGACAGGGGGGGACTGAAGCTTTCTTT.